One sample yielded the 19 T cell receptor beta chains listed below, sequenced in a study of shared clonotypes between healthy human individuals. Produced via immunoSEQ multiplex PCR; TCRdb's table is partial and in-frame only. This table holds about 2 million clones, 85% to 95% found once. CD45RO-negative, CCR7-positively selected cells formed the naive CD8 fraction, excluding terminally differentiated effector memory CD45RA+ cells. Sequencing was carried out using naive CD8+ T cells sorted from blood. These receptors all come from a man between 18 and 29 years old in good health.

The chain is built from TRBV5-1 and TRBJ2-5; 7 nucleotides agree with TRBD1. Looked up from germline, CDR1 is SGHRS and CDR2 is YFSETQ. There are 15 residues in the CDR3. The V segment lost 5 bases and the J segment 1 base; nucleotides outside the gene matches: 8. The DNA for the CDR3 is TGCGCCAGCAGAGCGGCGGACAGGCCCCAAGAGACCCAGTACTTC. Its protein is CASRAADRPQETQYF. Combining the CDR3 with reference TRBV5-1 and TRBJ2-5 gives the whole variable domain KAGVTQTPRYLIKTRGQQVTLSCSPISGHRSVSWYQQTPGQGLQFLFEYFSETQRNKGNFPGRFSGRQFSNSRSEMNVSTLELGDSALYLCASRAADRPQETQYFGPGTRLLVL.

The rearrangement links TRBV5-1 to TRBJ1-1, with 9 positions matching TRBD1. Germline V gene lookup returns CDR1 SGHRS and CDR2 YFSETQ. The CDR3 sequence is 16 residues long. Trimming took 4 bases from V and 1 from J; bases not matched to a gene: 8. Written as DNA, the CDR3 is TGCGCCAGCAGCACGGGACAGGGAAGAGGGAACACTGAAGCTTTCTTT. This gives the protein CASSTGQGRGNTEAFF. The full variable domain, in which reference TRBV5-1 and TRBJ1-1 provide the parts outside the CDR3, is KAGVTQTPRYLIKTRGQQVTLSCSPISGHRSVSWYQQTPGQGLQFLFEYFSETQRNKGNFPGRFSGRQFSNSRSEMNVSTLELGDSALYLCASSTGQGRGNTEAFFGQGTRLTVV.

CDR3 residues: CASSGDAWNTQYF. The DNA of the CDR3 is TGTGCCAGTAGTGGGGACGCCTGGAATACGCAGTATTTT. The chain couples TRBV19 to TRBJ2-3, with D perhaps TRBD1 or TRBD2 (5 bases each). The CDR3 is 13 residues long. The V gene lost 5 bases and the J gene lost 7 bases, with 13 bases spanning the gap. CDR1 is LNHDA and CDR2 is SQIVND in the germline V gene (reference sequence).

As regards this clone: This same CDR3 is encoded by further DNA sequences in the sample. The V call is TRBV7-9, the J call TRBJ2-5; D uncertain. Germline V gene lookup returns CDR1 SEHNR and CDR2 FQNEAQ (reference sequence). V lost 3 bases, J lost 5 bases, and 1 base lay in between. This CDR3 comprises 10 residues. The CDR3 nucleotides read TGTGCCAGCAGCTTGGAGACCCAGTACTTC. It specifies CASSLETQYF.

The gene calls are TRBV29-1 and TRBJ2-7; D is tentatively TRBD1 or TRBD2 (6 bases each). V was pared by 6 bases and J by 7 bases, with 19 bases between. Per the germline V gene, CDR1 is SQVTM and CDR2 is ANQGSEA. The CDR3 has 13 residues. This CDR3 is CSVVRDIRGEQYF. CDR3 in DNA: TGCAGCGTAGTCCGGGACATCCGGGGGGAGCAGTACTTC.

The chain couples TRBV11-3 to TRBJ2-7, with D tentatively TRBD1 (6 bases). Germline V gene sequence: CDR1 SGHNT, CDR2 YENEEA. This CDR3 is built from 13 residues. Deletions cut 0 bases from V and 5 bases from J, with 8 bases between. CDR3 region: CASSLDHRDEQYF. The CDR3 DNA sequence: TGTGCCAGCAGCTTAGATCACAGGGACGAGCAGTACTTC.

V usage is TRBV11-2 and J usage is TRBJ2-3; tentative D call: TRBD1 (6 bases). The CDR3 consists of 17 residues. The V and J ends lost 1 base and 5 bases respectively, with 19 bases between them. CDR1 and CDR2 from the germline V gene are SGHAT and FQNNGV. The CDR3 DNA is TGTGCCAGCAGCTTAGTAGTGAATTTTGGGGGCGGAGATACGCAGTATTTT. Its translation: CASSLVVNFGGGDTQYF.

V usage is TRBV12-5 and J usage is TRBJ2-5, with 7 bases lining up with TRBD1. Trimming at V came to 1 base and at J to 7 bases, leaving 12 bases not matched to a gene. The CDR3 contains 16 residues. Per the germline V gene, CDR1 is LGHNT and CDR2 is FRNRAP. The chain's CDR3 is CASGLAPTGQFGTQYF. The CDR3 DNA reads TGTGCTAGTGGTTTGGCACCGACAGGGCAGTTTGGGACCCAGTACTTC.

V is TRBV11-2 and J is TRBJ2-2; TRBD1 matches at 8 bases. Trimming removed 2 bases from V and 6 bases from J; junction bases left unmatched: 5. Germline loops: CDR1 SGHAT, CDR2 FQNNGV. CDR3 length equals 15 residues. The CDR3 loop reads CASSLLAGGPGELFF. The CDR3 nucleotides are TGTGCCAGCAGCTTACTTGCAGGGGGCCCCGGGGAGCTGTTTTTT.

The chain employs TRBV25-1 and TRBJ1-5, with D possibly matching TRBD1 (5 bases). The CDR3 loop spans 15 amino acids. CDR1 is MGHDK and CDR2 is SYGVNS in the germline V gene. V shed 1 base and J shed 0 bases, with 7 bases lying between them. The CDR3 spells CASSEWGSSNQPQHF. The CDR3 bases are TGTGCCAGCAGTGAATGGGGGAGTAGCAATCAGCCCCAGCATTTT.

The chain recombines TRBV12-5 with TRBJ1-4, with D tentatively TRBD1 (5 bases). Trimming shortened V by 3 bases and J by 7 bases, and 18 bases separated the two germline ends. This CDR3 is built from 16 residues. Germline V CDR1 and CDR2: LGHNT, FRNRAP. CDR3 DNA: TGTGCTAGTGGTTTTCCCGACAGCCCGTTTGGTGAAAAACTGTTTTTT. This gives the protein CASGFPDSPFGEKLFF.

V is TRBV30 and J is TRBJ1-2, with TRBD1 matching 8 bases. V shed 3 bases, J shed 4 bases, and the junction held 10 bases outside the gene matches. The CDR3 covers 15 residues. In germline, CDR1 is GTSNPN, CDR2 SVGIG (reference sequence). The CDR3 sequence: CAWREDREESYGYTF. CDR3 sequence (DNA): TGTGCCTGGAGGGAGGACAGGGAAGAAAGCTATGGCTACACCTTC.

CDR3 amino acids: CASSHSGTSEAFF. The DNA for the CDR3 is TGTGCCAGCAGCCACTCCGGAACCTCTGAAGCTTTCTTT. The V and J genes are TRBV7-9 and TRBJ1-1, with D unclear. Per germline, CDR1 SEHNR and CDR2 FQNEAQ (reference sequence). V was clipped by 5 bases and J by 6 bases, with 13 bases between them. The CDR3 is 13 residues long.

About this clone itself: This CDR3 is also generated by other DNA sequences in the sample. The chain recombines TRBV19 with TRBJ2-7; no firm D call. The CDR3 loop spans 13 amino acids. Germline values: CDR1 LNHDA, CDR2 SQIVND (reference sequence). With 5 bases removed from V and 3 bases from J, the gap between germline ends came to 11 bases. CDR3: CASSPGTGYEQYF. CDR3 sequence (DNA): TGTGCCAGTAGTCCCGGAACTGGCTACGAGCAGTACTTC.

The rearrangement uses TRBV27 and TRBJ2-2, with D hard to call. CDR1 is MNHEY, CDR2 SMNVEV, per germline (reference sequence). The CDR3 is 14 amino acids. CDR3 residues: CASSVGGAIGELFF. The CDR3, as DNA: TGTGCGAGTTCCGTCGGCGGCGCAATCGGGGAGCTGTTTTTT.

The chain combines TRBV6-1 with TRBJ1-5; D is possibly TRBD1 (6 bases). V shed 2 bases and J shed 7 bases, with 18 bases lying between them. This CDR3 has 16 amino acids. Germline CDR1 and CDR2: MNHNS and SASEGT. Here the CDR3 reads CASSETGGSRGQPQHF. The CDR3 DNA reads TGTGCCAGCAGTGAAACGGGGGGCTCACGGGGACAGCCCCAGCATTTT.

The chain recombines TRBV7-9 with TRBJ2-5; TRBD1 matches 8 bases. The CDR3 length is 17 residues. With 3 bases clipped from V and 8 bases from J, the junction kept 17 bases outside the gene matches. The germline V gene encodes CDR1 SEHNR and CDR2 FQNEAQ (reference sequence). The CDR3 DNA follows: TGTGCCAGCAGCTTTCCCAGGGGGCGAAGTCCCGCTCATACCCAGTACTTC. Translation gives CASSFPRGRSPAHTQYF. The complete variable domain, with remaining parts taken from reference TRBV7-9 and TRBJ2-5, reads DTGVSQNPRHKITKRGQNVTFRCDPISEHNRLYWYRQTLGQGPEFLTYFQNEAQLEKSRLLSDRFSAERPKGSFSTLEIQRTEQGDSAMYLCASSFPRGRSPAHTQYFGPGTRLLVL.

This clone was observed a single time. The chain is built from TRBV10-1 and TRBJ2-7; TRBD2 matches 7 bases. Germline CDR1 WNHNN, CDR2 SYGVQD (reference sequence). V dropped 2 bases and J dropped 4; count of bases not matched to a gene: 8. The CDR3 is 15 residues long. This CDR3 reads CASSEGGEGWYEQYF. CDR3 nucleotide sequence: TGCGCCAGCAGTGAGGGGGGGGAGGGATGGTACGAGCAGTACTTC.

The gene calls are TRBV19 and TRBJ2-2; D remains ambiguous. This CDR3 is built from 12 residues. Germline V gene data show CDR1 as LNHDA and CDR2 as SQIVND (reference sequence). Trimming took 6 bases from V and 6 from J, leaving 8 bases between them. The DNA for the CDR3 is TGTGCCAGTAGAGGGCTCCCCGGGGAGCTGTTTTTT. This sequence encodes CASRGLPGELFF.